This TCR beta chain was observed in a study of T cells in Graves' hyperthyroidism and ophthalmopathy. Notes on the study in general: Ophthalmopathy was told apart from stable hyperthyroidism by a 13 V-J model.

Uncontrolled infection, other autoimmune disease, pregnancy or lactation excluded patients. Comment on this clonotype: Its antigen is unidentified.

Amplified TCR beta CDR3 regions came from RNA transcripts. The primer set for the first-round RT-PCR of the TCR CDR3 was HTBI. TCRdb re-analysed the multiplex PCR reads in MiXCR, keeping a single row per CDR3 protein. The sample has some 510,000 distinct CDR3 sequences, around 20% seen once. The CDR3 consists of 15 residues. The V gene end was trimmed by 5 bases and the J gene end by 6 bases; junction bases not matched to a gene: 7. The germline CDR1 and CDR2 sequences are MNHNS and SASEGT. Sequencing was performed on blood. The origin of this receptor is a man between 18 and 35 years old with Graves' hyperthyroidism. The chain combines TRBV6-1 with TRBJ1-4; 9 bases agree with TRBD1. CDR3 nucleotide sequence: TGTGCCAGCAGTAGAGACAGGGGGGCGTATGAAAAACTGTTTTTT. Translation gives CASSRDRGAYEKLFF.